This T cell receptor beta chain derives from a study of cytomegalovirus exposure and HLA in healthy donors. Those who donated were healthy bone marrow donors. Overall study results and limits: In vitro work confirmed that a few CMV-associated chains recognize CMV antigens. Relative to the 666-donor mean, N-insertions were reportedly fewer in an Asian-associated ancestry cluster in a later analysis.

Note on this clone: Its matching antigen is unknown. The same CDR3 also results from other DNA sequences found in this sample.

J lost 0 bases, V lost 4 bases, and 2 bases had no gene match. In germline, CDR1 is MNHNS, CDR2 SASEGT. This CDR3 comprises 15 residues. The PCR was carried out with 60 Vbeta primers and 13 Jbeta primers. The table came from immunoSEQ multiplex PCR; TCRdb's copy has only in-frame clones and leaves some out. The sample has 160,000 or so clones, 60% to 80% seen once. This receptor was identified in a man aged 18 to 30 in good health and CMV-seropositive. Sequenced material: PBMCs. This chain joins TRBV6-1 and TRBJ1-5, with 8 bases aligning to TRBD1. Here the CDR3 DNA reads TGTGCCAGCAGTGTCGACAGGGGTAGCAATCAGCCCCAGCATTTT. Protein: CASSVDRGSNQPQHF.